This TCR beta chain was sequenced for a study of OX40 agonist ivuxolimab in advanced cancers. V was pared by 5 bases and J by 2 bases, with 2 bases of the junction left unmatched. CDR1 and CDR2 from the germline V gene are SGHTA and FQGTGA. This CDR3 spans 14 amino acids. Only in-frame clones appear in the TCRdb table, and some are missing; sequencing was by immunoSEQ multiplex PCR. The table includes roughly 65,000 clones, 90% detected once. This clonotype was sampled from an adult with an advanced solid tumor such as melanoma, head and neck, liver or kidney cancer. Sequences were derived from CD4+ or CD8+ T cells sorted from blood, sampled in a trial of the OX40 agonist ivuxolimab. The rearrangement links TRBV7-3 to TRBJ2-5; 10 bases match TRBD2. The CDR3 DNA reads TGTGCCAGCAGCCCTAGCGGGAGTCAAGAGACCCAGTACTTC. It encodes CASSPSGSQETQYF.